Presented here are 4 T cell receptor beta chains from one specimen sequenced in a study of T cell clonotyping in hematopoietic cell transplantation. Generated by immunoSEQ multiplex PCR, the TCRdb table keeps only in-frame clones and is missing some. The profile shows roughly 8,400 clones, 80% to 95% of them singletons. This material consisted of PBMCs, taken 100 days after allogeneic stem cell transplant. All receptors derive from a male patient aged 45-60 years who had an allogeneic stem cell transplant from a related donor, so T cells may come from the graft donor. Some clones in this sample may be carry-over from other donors' samples.

This clone was counted once. In DNA, the CDR3 is TGTGCCAGCAGTACGGGACCGTACCAAGAGACCCAGTACTTC. Amino acids: CASSTGPYQETQYF. This rearrangement joins TRBV28 to TRBJ2-5, with D perhaps assigned TRBD1 or TRBD2 (5 bases each). The germline gives CDR1 MDHEN, CDR2 SYDVKM. V lost 5 bases to trimming and J lost 0 bases, with 10 bases between them. The CDR3 sequence is 14 residues long.

This clone came up once. The chain carries TRBV5-1 and TRBJ2-1; D is possibly TRBD2 (5 bases). V was pared by 0 bases and J by 5 bases, with 9 bases between. The CDR3 has 14 residues. The germline gives CDR1 SGHRS, CDR2 YFSETQ. CDR3 loop: CASSLDTADNEQFF. The CDR3 nucleotides are TGCGCCAGCAGCTTGGATACAGCGGACAATGAGCAGTTCTTC.

The chain uses TRBV11-2 and TRBJ1-1; D perhaps matches TRBD1 (6 bases). Germline CDR1 SGHAT, CDR2 FQNNGV. Trimming took 4 bases from V and 1 from J, leaving 13 bases between them. The CDR3 is made up of 15 amino acids. Written as DNA, the CDR3 is TGTGCCAGCAGCTCTACAGGGAGGGGGAACACTGAAGCTTTCTTT. It codes for CASSSTGRGNTEAFF.

The chain combines TRBV9 with TRBJ2-6; unclear D gene. V was shortened by 1 base and J by 1 base, with 6 bases between the two germline ends. The CDR3 is 15 amino acids. Germline assignment: CDR1 SGDLS and CDR2 YYNGEE. CDR3 bases: TGTGCCAGCAGCGTATCAAGTTCTGGGGCCAACGTCCTGACTTTC. Residues: CASSVSSSGANVLTF.